The sequence of this T cell receptor (beta chain) was determined in a study of shared clonotypes between healthy human individuals. In the study overall: Three CD4 naive, three CD4 memory, two CD8 naive and one CD8 memory plate were used per donor.

This CDR3 region has 13 residues. Per the germline V gene, CDR1 is MNHEY and CDR2 is SVGAGI. Trimming took 8 bases from V and 4 from J, leaving 12 bases between them. Sequencing used immunoSEQ multiplex PCR; TCRdb keeps in-frame clones, though not all of them. Of 1.4 million to 1.5 million clones in the sample, approximately 97% were seen once. This chain uses TRBV6-5 with TRBJ2-1, with D maybe TRBD2 (5 bases). Sequencing was done on a sample of naive CD4+ T cells sorted from blood. Subset of the sample: CD45RA+ positively selected. The clonotype was recovered from a man aged 30 to 39 in good health. The CDR3 here is CASSEAGYNEQFF. Here the CDR3 DNA reads TGTGCCAGCTCTGAGGCGGGTTACAATGAGCAGTTCTTC.